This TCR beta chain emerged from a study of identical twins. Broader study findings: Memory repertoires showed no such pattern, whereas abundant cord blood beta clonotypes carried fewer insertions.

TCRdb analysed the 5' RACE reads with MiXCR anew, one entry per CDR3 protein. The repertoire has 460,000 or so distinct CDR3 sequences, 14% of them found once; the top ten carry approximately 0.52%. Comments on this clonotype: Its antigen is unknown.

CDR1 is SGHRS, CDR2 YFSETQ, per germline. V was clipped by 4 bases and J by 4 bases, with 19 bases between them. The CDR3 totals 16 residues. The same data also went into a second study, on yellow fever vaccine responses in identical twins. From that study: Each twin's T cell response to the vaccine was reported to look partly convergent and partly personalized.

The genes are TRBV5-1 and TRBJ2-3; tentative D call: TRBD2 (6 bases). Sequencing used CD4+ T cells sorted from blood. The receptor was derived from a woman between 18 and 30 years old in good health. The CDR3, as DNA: TGCGCCAGCAGCCTGGGGTGGGGCAGGGAGGCAGATACGCAGTATTTT. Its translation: CASSLGWGREADTQYF.